This T cell receptor beta chain was sequenced in a study of Graves' ophthalmopathy and Graves' hyperthyroidism. TCR beta CDR3 amplification used RNA transcripts. After a first-round RT-PCR with HTBI primers, a second-round multiplex PCR was run. In TCRdb, the multiplex PCR reads were re-called with MiXCR into one record per CDR3 protein. The table records a few hundred thousand distinct CDR3 sequences, 39% of them present only once. The CDR3 runs 18 residues. J gave up 1 base and V 5 bases, and 11 bases lay outside the gene matches. Germline CDR1 reads SGHTA; CDR2 reads FQGNSA. This clonotype was sampled from an adult man with Graves' hyperthyroidism. The V call is TRBV7-2, the J call TRBJ2-6; 7 nucleotides match TRBD2. The sequenced sample was peripheral blood or thyroid tissue (not recorded which). The CDR3 coding sequence is TGTGCCAGCAGCCGCACTGCAGGGAGGGAATCTGGGGCCAACGTCCTGACTTTC. It translates to CASSRTAGRESGANVLTF. Combining the CDR3 with reference TRBV7-2 and TRBJ2-6 gives the whole variable domain GAGVSQSPSNKVTEKGKDVELRCDPISGHTALYWYRQSLGQGLEFLIYFQGNSAPDKSGLPSDRFSAERTGGSVSTLTIQRTQQEDSAVYLCASSRTAGRESGANVLTFGAGSRLTVL.